Shown below are 23 T cell receptor beta chains from a single sample sequenced in a study of blood T cell repertoires in COVID-19. Repertoires were generated with immunoSEQ multiplex PCR, while TCRdb's copy carries only in-frame clones and drops some. The repertoire has some 110,000 clones, 70% to 85% of them found once; the top ten carry approximately 7.6%. Material for sequencing was peripheral blood. The receptors come from a man aged 65 to 79 with active or convalescent COVID-19.

This clone occurred a few times. The same CDR3 also results from other DNA sequences found in this sample. The chain has TRBV2 and TRBJ1-1; no clear D gene. Trimming removed 2 bases at V and 1 base at J, with 5 bases between. CDR3 length equals 13 residues. The germline V gene encodes CDR1 SNHLY and CDR2 FYNNEI. The CDR3 DNA reads as TGTGCCAGCAGTGAACGGAGGAACACTGAAGCTTTCTTT. This gives the protein CASSERRNTEAFF. The full variable domain, rest sourced from reference TRBV2 and TRBJ1-1, is EPEVTQTPSHQVTQMGQEVILRCVPISNHLYFYWYRQILGQKVEFLVSFYNNEISEKSEIFDDQFSVERPDGSNFTLKIRSTKLEDSAMYFCASSERRNTEAFFGQGTRLTVV.

The rearrangement joins TRBV5-1 to TRBJ2-3; 7 bases match TRBD2. V lost 0 bases to trimming and J lost 0 bases; unmatched junction nucleotides: 4. CDR3 length: 16 amino acids. Germline V CDR1 and CDR2: SGHRS, YFSETQ. In nucleotides, the CDR3 is TGCGCCAGCAGCTTGGTGGGAGGGATAAGCACAGATACGCAGTATTTT. Residues: CASSLVGGISTDTQYF.

This clone was seen a handful of times. J is TRBJ1-1 and V is TRBV5-1, with TRBD1 matching 7 bases. The length of the CDR3 is 15 residues. Germline CDR1 and CDR2: SGHRS and YFSETQ. The ends lost 4 bases at V and 4 bases at J; junction bases unmatched: 10. The CDR3 DNA sequence: TGCGCCAGCAGCCCCCTGAACAGGGGACGCACTGAAGCTTTCTTT. Translation gives CASSPLNRGRTEAFF.

The CDR3: CASSVDGGLWNEQFF. The DNA of the CDR3 is TGTGCCAGCAGCGTAGATGGGGGGTTGTGGAATGAGCAGTTCTTC. This chain joins TRBV9 and TRBJ2-1, with D perhaps TRBD2 (6 bases). The CDR3 is 15 residues long. Germline CDR1 and CDR2: SGDLS and YYNGEE. Trimming pared 0 bases from V and 7 bases from J, leaving 14 bases between.

The CDR3 is CASSLRGTANSPLHF. The CDR3 DNA is TGCGCCAGCAGCCTCAGGGGGACAGCTAATTCACCCCTCCACTTT. The chain recombines TRBV4-1 with TRBJ1-6; TRBD1 aligns across 7 bases. The trim removed 4 bases at V and 6 bases at J, leaving 6 bases unmatched. Germline assignment: CDR1 MGHRA and CDR2 YSYEKL. This CDR3 region has 15 residues.

The rearrangement uses TRBV28 and TRBJ2-5; the D gene is possibly TRBD2 (6 bases). The V gene lost 7 bases and the J gene lost 4 bases, with 16 bases spanning the gap. Germline CDR1 reads MDHEN; CDR2 reads SYDVKM. This CDR3 contains 14 residues. The CDR3 nucleotides are TGTGCCAGCACCGAGCCCCGGGGGATAGAGACCCAGTACTTC. It translates to CASTEPRGIETQYF.

The rearrangement joins TRBV7-8 to TRBJ1-1; D remains ambiguous. The CDR3 runs 13 residues. Germline-derived CDR1 and CDR2 are SGHVS and FQNEAQ. V gave up 10 bases and J gave up 6 bases, with 18 bases separating them. The CDR3 here is CAITPGVGSEAFF. The CDR3 nucleotides read TGTGCCATTACCCCCGGGGTGGGATCTGAAGCTTTCTTT.

This chain joins TRBV19 and TRBJ1-5; D is uncertain. Trimming took 3 bases from V and 0 from J, leaving 9 bases between them. CDR1 and CDR2 from the germline V gene are LNHDA and SQIVND (reference sequence). The CDR3 is made up of 15 amino acids. CDR3 coding DNA: TGTGCCAGTAGTATTCTCATCTATAGCAATCAGCCCCAGCATTTT. Translating it yields CASSILIYSNQPQHF.

The chain carries TRBV7-6 and TRBJ2-3, with 7 bases matching TRBD2. V trimming: 4 bases; J trimming: 11 bases; junction bases outside the gene matches: 6. Germline V gene sequence: CDR1 SGHVS, CDR2 FNYEAQ. The CDR3 contains 12 residues. The CDR3 protein is CASSWGSSGQYF. As DNA, the CDR3 is TGTGCCAGCAGCTGGGGGTCTAGCGGGCAGTATTTT.

The CDR3 reads CASSQPGSRGYTF. Here the CDR3 DNA reads TGTGCCAGCTCACAACCCGGGTCACGAGGCTACACCTTC. The V gene is TRBV18, the J gene TRBJ1-2; D is unresolved. Germline V gene lookup returns CDR1 KGHSH and CDR2 LQKENI. The CDR3 is 13 amino acids. V was shortened by 4 bases and J by 8 bases, with 14 bases between the two germline ends.

The chain links TRBV7-9 to TRBJ1-1, with D unresolved. In germline, CDR1 is SEHNR, CDR2 FQNEAQ (reference sequence). The CDR3 is 17 amino acids. Trimming took 5 bases from V and 5 from J, leaving 24 bases between them. The CDR3 DNA is TGTGCCAGCAGCCAAGCGGGTTGGGGTCGGAGTGGGACTGAAGCTTTCTTT. Translating it yields CASSQAGWGRSGTEAFF.

This chain connects TRBV5-1 to TRBJ1-2, with D maybe TRBD1 (5 bases). Per germline, CDR1 SGHRS and CDR2 YFSETQ. The CDR3 is made up of 15 amino acids. V was shortened by 0 bases and J by 4 bases, with 13 bases between the two germline ends. CDR3 nucleotide sequence: TGCGCCAGCAGCTTGGGGGACGGGAGTAGCTATGGCTACACCTTC. Residues: CASSLGDGSSYGYTF.

The CDR3 bases are TGTGCCAGTAGTCGGGGGGCCCAATACGAGCAGTACTTC. Residues: CASSRGAQYEQYF. The rearrangement joins TRBV19 to TRBJ2-7; the D gene is possibly TRBD2 (7 bases). The CDR3 is made up of 13 amino acids. Germline CDR1 is LNHDA and CDR2 is SQIVND (reference sequence). V lost 5 bases, J lost 4 bases, and 12 bases lay in between.

This rearrangement joins TRBV28 to TRBJ2-2; maybe TRBD2 (5 bases). The length of the CDR3 is 15 residues. Trimming cost V 2 bases and J 7 bases, with 14 bases left between them. CDR1 and CDR2 (germline): MDHEN, SYDVKM. CDR3 DNA: TGTGCCAGCAGTTTAGGAGCCCGGGGAGTCGGGGAGCTGTTTTTT. Encoded protein: CASSLGARGVGELFF.

This clone was seen a few times. The gene calls are TRBV28 and TRBJ1-1; D gene unclear. This CDR3 spans 14 amino acids. The V end was cut by 6 bases, the J end by 5 bases, with 16 bases between. The germline V gene has CDR1 MDHEN and CDR2 SYDVKM. As DNA, the CDR3 is TGTGCCAGCAGCCGACGGGCGCGAGGGACTGAAGCTTTCTTT. The encoded protein is CASSRRARGTEAFF.

The V gene is TRBV11-2, the J gene TRBJ2-2, with 8 bases aligning to TRBD2. The V gene's germline CDR1 is SGHAT and CDR2 FQNNGV. After removal of 4 bases from V and 4 bases from J, the junction contained 8 bases not matched to a gene. The CDR3 is 16 amino acids. As DNA, the CDR3 is TGTGCCAGCAGCTCCCTAACTCTAGCGGGCACCGGGGAGCTGTTTTTT. Its translation is CASSSLTLAGTGELFF.

This clone was seen only once. The V and J genes are TRBV18 and TRBJ2-5; 8 bases fit TRBD1. V lost 0 bases, J lost 2 bases, and 8 bases stayed unmatched. There are 17 residues in the CDR3. Germline assignment: CDR1 KGHSH and CDR2 LQKENI. This chain's CDR3 is CASSPPTGASFQETQYF. As DNA, the CDR3 is TGTGCCAGCTCACCACCGACAGGGGCAAGTTTTCAAGAGACCCAGTACTTC.

The chain joins TRBV11-1 to TRBJ2-7, with 8 bases fitting TRBD1. This CDR3 region has 15 residues. CDR1 is SGHAT and CDR2 is FQDESV in the germline V gene (reference sequence). Germline trimming cut 5 bases from V and 6 bases from J; bases unmatched to any gene: 12. CDR3 bases: TGTGCCAGCAGCGTCAGGACAGGGTCAAGAAGCGAGCAGTACTTC. Translation: CASSVRTGSRSEQYF.

CDR3 coding DNA: TGTGCCAGCAGTCTAAGACAGAACTATGGCTACACCTTC. This sequence encodes CASSLRQNYGYTF. J is TRBJ1-2 and V is TRBV12-3 or TRBV12-4; maybe TRBD1 (5 bases). This CDR3 spans 13 amino acids. Trimming removed 5 bases at V and 2 bases at J, with 9 bases between.

V gene TRBV11-2 combines with J gene TRBJ1-1; tentative D call: TRBD1 (5 bases). The V gene lost 1 base and the J gene lost 1 base, with 7 bases spanning the gap. This CDR3 spans 14 amino acids. Germline lookup yields CDR1 SGHAT and CDR2 FQNNGV. Here the CDR3 reads CASSLGGGNTEAFF. CDR3 DNA: TGTGCCAGCAGCTTAGGCGGGGGGAACACTGAAGCTTTCTTT. Complete variable domain (other parts from reference TRBV11-2 and TRBJ1-1): EAGVAQSPRYKIIEKRQSVAFWCNPISGHATLYWYQQILGQGPKLLIQFQNNGVVDDSQLPKDRFSAERLKGVDSTLKIQPAKLEDSAVYLCASSLGGGNTEAFFGQGTRLTVV.

V usage is TRBV5-1 and J usage is TRBJ2-3, with 13 nucleotides matching TRBD2. Per the germline V gene, CDR1 is SGHRS and CDR2 is YFSETQ. The CDR3 length is 16 residues. The V gene end was trimmed by 3 bases and the J gene end by 4 bases; junction bases not matched to a gene: 5. CDR3 nucleotides: TGCGCCAGCAGCTACGCCGGGACTAGCGGGGCAGATACGCAGTATTTT. It yields the protein CASSYAGTSGADTQYF.

The genes are TRBV15 and TRBJ1-4, with D maybe TRBD1 (6 bases). V lost 2 bases and J lost 2, with 12 bases in between. Germline CDR1 and CDR2: LNHNV and YYDKDF (reference sequence). The CDR3 contains 16 residues. The CDR3 DNA reads TGTGCCACCAGCAGAAAGACAGGAAGCACTAATGAAAAACTGTTTTTT. This codes for CATSRKTGSTNEKLFF.

This clone has a handful of counts. The CDR3: CASSQSGTAHEQYF. The DNA of the CDR3 is TGTGCCAGCAGCCAATCAGGTACCGCCCACGAGCAGTACTTC. V and J are TRBV2 and TRBJ2-7; D uncertain. Between the trimmed V and J ends, which lost 6 bases and 5 bases, there was a span of 17 bases. The germline V gene encodes CDR1 SNHLY and CDR2 FYNNEI. The CDR3 loop spans 14 amino acids.